This T cell receptor (beta chain) was recorded in a study of Graves' ophthalmopathy and Graves' hyperthyroidism. Study results and limitations: Ophthalmopathy could be told apart from stable hyperthyroidism by a 13-signature model (around 85% sensitivity, around 84% specificity). Most thyroid clonotypes expanded beyond 0.001 frequency were also found in blood.

Amplified material comprised TCR beta CDR3 regions derived from RNA transcripts. Following a first-round RT-PCR that used HTBI primers, a second-round multiplex PCR was carried out. A single record per CDR3 protein comes from TCRdb applying MiXCR to the multiplex PCR reads. Of a few hundred thousand distinct CDR3 sequences listed, roughly 40% were seen once; the top ten hold roughly 4%. About this clonotype itself: Its antigen is not identified.

The CDR3 spans 16 residues. Germline CDR1 is SNHLY and CDR2 is FYNNEI. V was clipped by 2 bases and J by 7 bases; unmatched bases: 5. The receptor comes from an adult man with Graves' hyperthyroidism. Specimen: peripheral blood or thyroid tissue (not recorded which). This chain uses TRBV2 with TRBJ2-1, with 13 bases lining up with TRBD2. The CDR3 spells CASSEILAGGRNEQFF. In DNA form, the CDR3 reads TGTGCCAGCAGTGAAATACTAGCGGGGGGGCGGAATGAGCAGTTCTTC.